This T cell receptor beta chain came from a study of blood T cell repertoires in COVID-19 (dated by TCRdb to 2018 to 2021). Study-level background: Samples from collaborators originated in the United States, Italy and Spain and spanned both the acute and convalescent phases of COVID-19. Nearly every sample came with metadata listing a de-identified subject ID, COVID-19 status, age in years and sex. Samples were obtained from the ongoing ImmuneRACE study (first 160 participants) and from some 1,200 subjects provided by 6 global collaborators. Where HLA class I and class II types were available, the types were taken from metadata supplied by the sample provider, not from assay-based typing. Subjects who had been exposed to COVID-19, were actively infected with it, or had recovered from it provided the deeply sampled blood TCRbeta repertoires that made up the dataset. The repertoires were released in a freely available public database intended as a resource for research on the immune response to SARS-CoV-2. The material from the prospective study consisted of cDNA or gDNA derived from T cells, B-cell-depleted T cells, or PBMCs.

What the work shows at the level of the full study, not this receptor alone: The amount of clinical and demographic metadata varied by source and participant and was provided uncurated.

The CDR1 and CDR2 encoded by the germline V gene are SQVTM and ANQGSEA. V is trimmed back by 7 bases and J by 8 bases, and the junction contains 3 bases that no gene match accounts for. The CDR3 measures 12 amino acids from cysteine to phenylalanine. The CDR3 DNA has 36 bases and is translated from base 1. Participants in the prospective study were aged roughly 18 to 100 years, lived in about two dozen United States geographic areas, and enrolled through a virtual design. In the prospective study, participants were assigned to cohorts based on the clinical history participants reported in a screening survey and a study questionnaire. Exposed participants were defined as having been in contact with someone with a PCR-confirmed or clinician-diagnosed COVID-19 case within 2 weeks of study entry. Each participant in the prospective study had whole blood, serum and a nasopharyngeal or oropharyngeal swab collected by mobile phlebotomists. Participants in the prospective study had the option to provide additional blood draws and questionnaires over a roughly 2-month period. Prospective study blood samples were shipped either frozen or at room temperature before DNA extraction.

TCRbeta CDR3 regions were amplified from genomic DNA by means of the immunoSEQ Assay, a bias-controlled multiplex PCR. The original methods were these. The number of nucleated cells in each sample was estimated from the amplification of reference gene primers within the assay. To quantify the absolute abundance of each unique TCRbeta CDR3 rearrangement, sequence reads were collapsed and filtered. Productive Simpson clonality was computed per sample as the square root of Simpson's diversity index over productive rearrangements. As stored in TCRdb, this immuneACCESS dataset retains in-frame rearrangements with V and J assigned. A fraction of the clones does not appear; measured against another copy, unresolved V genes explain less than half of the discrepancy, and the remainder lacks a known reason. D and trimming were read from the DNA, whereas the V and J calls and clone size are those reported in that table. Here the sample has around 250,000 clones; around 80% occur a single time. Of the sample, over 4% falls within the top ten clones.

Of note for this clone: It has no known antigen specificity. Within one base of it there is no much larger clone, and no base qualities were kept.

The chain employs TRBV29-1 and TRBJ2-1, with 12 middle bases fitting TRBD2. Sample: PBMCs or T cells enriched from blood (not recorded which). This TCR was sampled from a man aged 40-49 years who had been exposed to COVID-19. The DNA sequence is TGCAGCGAGACTAGCGGGAGCCATGAGCAGTTCTTC. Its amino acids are CSETSGSHEQFF.